This T cell receptor beta chain comes out of a study of radiotherapy plus CTLA-4 blockade in lung cancer (dated by TCRdb to 2016 to 2019). Background on the whole study: Among enrolled patients, 15% to 20% had an objective response and 31% reached disease control. Summary of the overall study and its limitations: After treatment with radiotherapy and ipilimumab, TCR clones that came from tumors expanded in the peripheral blood. The strongest predictors of response, as reported, were early dynamic changes in blood T cell clones along with a rise in serum interferon-beta after radiation.

Preparation of the library involved the immunoSEQ multiplex PCR assay. The immuneACCESS repertoire file appears here via TCRdb, limited to in-frame rearrangements. These files lack a portion of the clones; in checked studies, under half of the deficit traces to unresolved V genes, and the cause of the others is not known. In this sample the table shows 26,000 or so clones, roughly 80% of which occur a single time. Around 8% of the sample rests with the top ten. With respect to this clone: What this receptor recognizes is not known. Qualities for individual bases were not recorded, and no much larger clone is one base off.

In this study, focal radiation therapy paired with CTLA-4 blockade (ipilimumab) was tested in patients who had chemo-refractory metastatic non-small-cell lung cancer. The clonotype was recovered from a human donor with non-small cell lung cancer who had stable disease on radiotherapy plus ipilimumab. The sample here was peripheral blood, taken from a patient treated with radiotherapy plus ipilimumab.

CDR3 protein: CASGLPPGGGGDTQYF. In nucleotides, the sequence is TGCGCCAGCGGGCTCCCTCCGGGCGGGGGGGGAGATACGCAGTATTTT. The chain is encoded by TRBV5-1 joined to TRBJ2-3; 9 bases in the middle match TRBD2. Per the germline V gene, SGHRS is the CDR1 and YFSETQ is the CDR2. Counted from cysteine to phenylalanine, this CDR3 has 16 amino acids. Only the CDR3 part of the read is kept: 48 bases, read in frame from the first base. V ends up 7 bases short and J 5 bases short, with an unmatched junction base count of 14.